This paragraph reports one T cell receptor beta chain. Antigen: not known. This record belongs to a study of T-cell memory formation after mild COVID-19. Turning to the study itself: Clusters of TCRs were largely donor specific.

A 5'RACE reaction primed in the constant segment made cDNA libraries of TCR alpha and TCR beta, and these carried sample barcodes and UMIs. TCRdb re-derived calls from the 5' RACE reads in MiXCR, one entry per CDR3 protein. The sample has 280,000 or so distinct CDR3 sequences, approximately 8.4% seen once. The CDR3 contains 14 residues. In germline, CDR1 is SNHLY, CDR2 FYNNEI. V trimming: 5 bases; J trimming: 1 base; junction bases outside the gene matches: 3. Study-wide findings and caveats: Whether day 37 second-wave clones are SARS-CoV-2-specific was not confirmed. Whereas later expanders leaned CD4+, clones contracting day 15 to 85 showed a balanced CD4/CD8 makeup.

The specimen sequenced was PBMCs or a T cell subset sorted from them (not recorded which). This receptor was taken from a man aged 18-30 years who had mild COVID-19 (a few samples of this study predate the infection). Cell type and time point are not known. The genes are TRBV2 and TRBJ2-3; TRBD1 matches 7 bases. The CDR3 loop reads CASSNDRGTDTQYF. The CDR3 DNA is TGTGCCAGCAGTAATGACAGGGGCACAGATACGCAGTATTTT.